Listed below are T cell receptor beta chains from one sample, sequenced in a study of cytomegalovirus exposure and HLA in healthy donors. Sequencing used immunoSEQ multiplex PCR; TCRdb keeps in-frame clones, though not all of them. The listing records around 51,000 clones. The sample comprised PBMCs. The receptors come from a woman between 40 and 55 years old in good health and CMV-seronegative. The conserved cysteine and the conserved F or W are not part of the CDR3 here. D genes are given only for firm matches.

d_call	v_call	j_call	cdr3_aa
NA	TRBV7-9	TRBJ2-1	ASSLAALLNEQF
NA	TRBV7-9	TRBJ1-2	ASSLESSRRNLGGYGYT
TRBD1	TRBV7-9	TRBJ1-6	ASSLSFGQVNSPLH
TRBD2	TRBV7-2	TRBJ2-7	ASSVSSGGGYEQY
TRBD1	TRBV29-1	TRBJ1-2	SVEEDRVVEGYT
TRBD1	TRBV19	TRBJ1-1	ASRDRRTEAF
TRBD1	TRBV29-1	TRBJ1-2	SAGTGRGYT
TRBD2	TRBV10-3	TRBJ2-1	AISSGSIYNEQF
TRBD2	TRBV10-3	TRBJ2-1	AIAGGPDNEQF
NA	TRBV5-1	TRBJ1-1	ASSLYSLNTEAF
NA	TRBV6-1	TRBJ1-1	ASSVAEGNTEAF
TRBD1	TRBV7-8	TRBJ1-4	ASSSGTGPNEKLF
TRBD1	TRBV5-4	TRBJ2-1	ASSSRDRGFYNEQF
TRBD1	TRBV7-9	TRBJ1-1	ASSWGTGIATEAF
NA	TRBV4-1	TRBJ1-2	ASSQVTIQQSYT
NA	TRBV7-8	TRBJ2-7	ASSFYRMRETREQY
TRBD1	TRBV27	TRBJ1-6	ASSPWDSISPLH
NA	TRBV7-9	TRBJ1-5	ASSSRLDGRGPQH
NA	TRBV27	TRBJ2-7	ASTYLAGQPYEQY
NA	TRBV28	TRBJ1-5	ASSFGGYSNQPQH
TRBD1	TRBV5-4	TRBJ2-7	ASSLRTGAYEQY
NA	TRBV10-1	TRBJ1-1	AAECQDTEAF
TRBD1	TRBV30	TRBJ1-5	AGSHRGGNNQPQH
NA	TRBV7-2	TRBJ2-3	ASSLRERDTQY
TRBD1	TRBV29-1	TRBJ1-1	SGAGGLMNTEAF
NA	TRBV5-1	TRBJ2-2	ASSLVPGMNTGELF
NA	TRBV27	TRBJ2-5	ASSWGPLGRETQY
TRBD1	TRBV18	TRBJ2-7	ASSPPGWDSAYEQY
NA	TRBV7-7	TRBJ2-1	ASSLRWDNEQF
NA	TRBV5-1	TRBJ1-6	ASSLAGGGAVNSPLH
NA	TRBV30	TRBJ1-3	AWTRDSGNTIY
TRBD1	TRBV6-6	TRBJ2-1	ASKAWDRGLYEQF
TRBD1	TRBV19	TRBJ2-7	ASSDAGTGKHEQY
TRBD2	TRBV29-1	TRBJ2-3	SVEDLVGGGRTDTQY
TRBD1	TRBV30	TRBJ2-2	ASGGANTGELF
TRBD1	TRBV27	TRBJ2-1	ASSWDSSAGWNEQF
NA	TRBV5-1	TRBJ2-2	ASSPIQGGTGELF
NA	TRBV2	TRBJ2-3	ASGGALSTDTQY
TRBD1	TRBV6-1	TRBJ1-2	ASSLEGAREYGYT
NA	TRBV19	TRBJ2-5	ASSGLQENQY
TRBD1	TRBV7-9	TRBJ1-2	ASSYEDRVGGYT
TRBD1	TRBV9	TRBJ2-2	ASSVVTGGRTGELF
TRBD2	TRBV5-1	TRBJ2-1	ASSPQSSGGEQF
NA	TRBV19	TRBJ1-2	ASSWRQTYGYT
TRBD1	TRBV2	TRBJ1-6	ASSRDRDNSPLH